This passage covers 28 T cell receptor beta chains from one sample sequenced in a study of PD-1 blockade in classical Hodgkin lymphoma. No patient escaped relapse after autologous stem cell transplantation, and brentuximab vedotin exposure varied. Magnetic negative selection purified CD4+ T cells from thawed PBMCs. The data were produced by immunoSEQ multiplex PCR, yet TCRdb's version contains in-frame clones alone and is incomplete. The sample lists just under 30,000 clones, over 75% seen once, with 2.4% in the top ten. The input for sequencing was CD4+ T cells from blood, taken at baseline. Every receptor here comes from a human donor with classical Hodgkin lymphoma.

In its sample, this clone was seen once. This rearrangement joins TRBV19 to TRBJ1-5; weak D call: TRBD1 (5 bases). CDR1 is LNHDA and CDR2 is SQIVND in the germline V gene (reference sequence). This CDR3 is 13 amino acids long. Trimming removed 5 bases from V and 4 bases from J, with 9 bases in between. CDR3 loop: CASSGSGNQPQHF. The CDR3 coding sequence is TGTGCCAGTAGTGGGTCAGGGAATCAGCCCCAGCATTTT.

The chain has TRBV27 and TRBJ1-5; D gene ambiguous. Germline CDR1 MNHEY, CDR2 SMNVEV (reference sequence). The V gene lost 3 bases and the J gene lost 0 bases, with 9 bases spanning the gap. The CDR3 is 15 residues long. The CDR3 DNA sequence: TGTGCCAGCAGTTTTTCTCAGAATAGCAATCAGCCCCAGCATTTT. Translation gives CASSFSQNSNQPQHF.

DNA for the CDR3: TGCAGCGTTGTTGCTAGGGGGCTGGGCACTGAAGCTTTCTTT. Protein sequence: CSVVARGLGTEAFF. The J gene is TRBJ1-1, the V gene TRBV29-1, with 7 bases matching TRBD1. Germline lookup yields CDR1 SQVTM and CDR2 ANQGSEA. CDR3 length equals 14 residues. Trimming took 4 bases from V and 4 from J; bases not matched to a gene: 9.

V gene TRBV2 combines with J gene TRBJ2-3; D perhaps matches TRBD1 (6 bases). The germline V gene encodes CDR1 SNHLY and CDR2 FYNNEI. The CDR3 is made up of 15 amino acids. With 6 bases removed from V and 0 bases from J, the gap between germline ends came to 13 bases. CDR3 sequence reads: CASRPTGSSTDTQYF. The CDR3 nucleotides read TGTGCCAGCAGACCGACAGGCTCTAGCACAGATACGCAGTATTTT.

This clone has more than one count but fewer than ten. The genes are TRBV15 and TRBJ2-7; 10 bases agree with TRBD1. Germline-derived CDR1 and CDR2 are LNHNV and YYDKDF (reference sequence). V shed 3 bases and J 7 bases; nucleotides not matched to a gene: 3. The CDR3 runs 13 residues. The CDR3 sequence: CATSRDRGREQYF. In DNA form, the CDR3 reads TGTGCCACCAGCAGGGACAGGGGGAGGGAGCAGTACTTC.

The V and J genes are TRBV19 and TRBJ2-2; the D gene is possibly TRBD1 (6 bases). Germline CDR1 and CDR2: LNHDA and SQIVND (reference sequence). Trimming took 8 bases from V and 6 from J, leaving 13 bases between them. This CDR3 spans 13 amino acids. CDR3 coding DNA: TGTGCCAGTTACAGGGCAGGGGCCGGGGAGCTGTTTTTT. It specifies CASYRAGAGELFF.

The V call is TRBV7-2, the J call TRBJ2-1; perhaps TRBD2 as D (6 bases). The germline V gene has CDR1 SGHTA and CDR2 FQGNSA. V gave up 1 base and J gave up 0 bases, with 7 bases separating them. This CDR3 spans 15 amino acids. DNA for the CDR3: TGTGCCAGCAGCTTAGTGACTAGCTCCTACAATGAGCAGTTCTTC. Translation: CASSLVTSSYNEQFF.

The CDR3 loop is CASKGTGQYEQYF. CDR3 DNA sequence: TGTGCCAGTAAAGGGACAGGACAATACGAGCAGTACTTC. J is TRBJ2-7 and V is TRBV19, with TRBD1 identical over 8 bases. Germline V gives CDR1 LNHDA, CDR2 SQIVND (reference sequence). This CDR3 comprises 13 residues. The V gene end was trimmed by 7 bases and the J gene end by 4 bases; junction bases not matched to a gene: 6.

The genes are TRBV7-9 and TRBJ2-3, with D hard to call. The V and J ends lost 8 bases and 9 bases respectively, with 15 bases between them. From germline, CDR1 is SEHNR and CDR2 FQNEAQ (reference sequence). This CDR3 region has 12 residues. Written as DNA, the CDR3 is TGTGCCAGCGACCTCGACCGGTCAACGCAGTATTTT. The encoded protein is CASDLDRSTQYF.

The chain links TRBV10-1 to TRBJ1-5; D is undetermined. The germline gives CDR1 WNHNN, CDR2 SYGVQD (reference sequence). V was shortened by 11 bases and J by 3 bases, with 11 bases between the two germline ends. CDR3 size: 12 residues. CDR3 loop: CAPAVPNQPQHF. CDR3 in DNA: TGCGCCCCCGCGGTTCCCAATCAGCCCCAGCATTTT.

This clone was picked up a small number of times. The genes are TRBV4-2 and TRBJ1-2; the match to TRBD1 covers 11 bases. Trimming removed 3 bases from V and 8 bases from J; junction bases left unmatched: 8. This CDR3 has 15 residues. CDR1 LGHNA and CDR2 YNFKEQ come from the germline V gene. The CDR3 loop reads CASSHPDRGLLGYTF. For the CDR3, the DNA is TGTGCCAGCAGCCATCCGGACAGGGGGCTTTTGGGCTACACCTTC.

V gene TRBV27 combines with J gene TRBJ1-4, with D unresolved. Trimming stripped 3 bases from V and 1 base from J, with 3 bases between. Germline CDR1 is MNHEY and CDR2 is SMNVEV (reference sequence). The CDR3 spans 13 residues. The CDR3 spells CASSFQTNEKLFF. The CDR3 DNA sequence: TGTGCCAGCAGTTTTCAAACTAATGAAAAACTGTTTTTT. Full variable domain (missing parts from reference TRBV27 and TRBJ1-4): EAQVTQNPRYLITVTGKKLTVTCSQNMNHEYMSWYRQDPGLGLRQIYYSMNVEVTDKGDVPEGYKVSRKEKRNFPLILESPSPNQTSLYFCASSFQTNEKLFFGSGTQLSVL.

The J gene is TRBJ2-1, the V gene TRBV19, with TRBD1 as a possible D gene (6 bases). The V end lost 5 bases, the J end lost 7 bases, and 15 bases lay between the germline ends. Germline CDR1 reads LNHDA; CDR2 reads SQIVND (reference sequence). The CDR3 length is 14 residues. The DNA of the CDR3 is TGTGCCAGTAGTCCCAACAGGGTTGTAAATGAGCAGTTCTTC. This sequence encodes CASSPNRVVNEQFF.

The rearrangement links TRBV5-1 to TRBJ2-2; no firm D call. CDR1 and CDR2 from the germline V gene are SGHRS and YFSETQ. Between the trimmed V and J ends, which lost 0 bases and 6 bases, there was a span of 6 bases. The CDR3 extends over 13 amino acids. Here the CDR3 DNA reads TGCGCCAGCAGCTTGGCTTCCCCCGGGGAGCTGTTTTTT. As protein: CASSLASPGELFF.

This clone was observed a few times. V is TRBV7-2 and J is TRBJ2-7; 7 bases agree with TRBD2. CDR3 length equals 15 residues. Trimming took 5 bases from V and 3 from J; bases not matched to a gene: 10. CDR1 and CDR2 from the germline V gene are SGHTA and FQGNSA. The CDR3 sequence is CASSRIASGDYEQYF. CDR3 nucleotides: TGTGCCAGCAGCAGAATAGCTAGCGGAGACTACGAGCAGTACTTC.

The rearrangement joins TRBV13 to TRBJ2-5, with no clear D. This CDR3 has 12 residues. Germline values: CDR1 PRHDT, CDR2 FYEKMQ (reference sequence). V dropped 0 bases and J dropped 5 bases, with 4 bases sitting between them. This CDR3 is CASSLGRETQYF. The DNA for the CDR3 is TGTGCCAGCAGCTTAGGCAGGGAGACCCAGTACTTC.

CDR3 nucleotide sequence: TGTGCCAGCAGTTTTACAGCAGGAGGTGGCAATCAGCCCCAGCATTTT. Translated, it gives CASSFTAGGGNQPQHF. The J gene is TRBJ1-5, the V gene TRBV28; the D is unclear. The germline V gene encodes CDR1 MDHEN and CDR2 SYDVKM. Trimming took off 3 bases at V and 2 bases at J, with 14 bases between the two ends. The CDR3 contains 16 residues. The whole variable domain, remainder taken from reference TRBV28 and TRBJ1-5, is DVKVTQSSRYLVKRTGEKVFLECVQDMDHENMFWYRQDPGLGLRLIYFSYDVKMKEKGDIPEGYSVSREKKERFSLILESASTNQTSMYLCASSFTAGGGNQPQHFGDGTRLSIL.

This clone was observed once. The CDR3 coding sequence is TGTGCCAGCAAGGTTGGCAGGGTCCCCTACGAGCAGTACTTC. This codes for CASKVGRVPYEQYF. This chain uses TRBV6-4 with TRBJ2-7; TRBD1 is a possible D gene (5 bases). Germline V gene lookup returns CDR1 MRHNA and CDR2 SNTAGT. The ends were cut back, 7 bases at V and 2 bases at J, with 15 bases in the middle. The CDR3 length is 14 residues.

The CDR3 here is CASSGGGRGNTEAFF. The CDR3 nucleotides read TGTGCCAGCAGTGGGGGGGGCAGGGGGAACACTGAAGCTTTCTTT. The J gene is TRBJ1-1, the V gene TRBV27; perhaps TRBD1 as D (6 bases). V was pared by 5 bases and J by 1 base, with 14 bases between. Germline V gives CDR1 MNHEY, CDR2 SMNVEV (reference sequence). This CDR3 spans 15 amino acids.

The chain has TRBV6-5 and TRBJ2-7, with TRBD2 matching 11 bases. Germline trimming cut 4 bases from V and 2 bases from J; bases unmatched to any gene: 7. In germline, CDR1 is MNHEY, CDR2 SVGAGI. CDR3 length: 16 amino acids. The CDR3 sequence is CASSSQGTSGAYEQYF. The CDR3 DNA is TGTGCCAGCAGTTCTCAGGGGACTAGCGGCGCCTACGAGCAGTACTTC.

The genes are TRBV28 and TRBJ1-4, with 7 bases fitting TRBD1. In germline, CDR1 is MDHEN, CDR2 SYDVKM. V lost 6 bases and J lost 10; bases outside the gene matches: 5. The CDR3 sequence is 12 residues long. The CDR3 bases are TGTGCCAGCAGCCAGGGGGGACGAAAACTGTTTTTT. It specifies CASSQGGRKLFF.

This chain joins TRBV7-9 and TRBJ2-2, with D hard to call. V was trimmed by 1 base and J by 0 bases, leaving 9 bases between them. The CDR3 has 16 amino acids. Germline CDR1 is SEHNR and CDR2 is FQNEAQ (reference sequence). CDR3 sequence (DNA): TGTGCCAGCAGCTTAGGTTGGAATTCGAACACCGGGGAGCTGTTTTTT. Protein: CASSLGWNSNTGELFF.

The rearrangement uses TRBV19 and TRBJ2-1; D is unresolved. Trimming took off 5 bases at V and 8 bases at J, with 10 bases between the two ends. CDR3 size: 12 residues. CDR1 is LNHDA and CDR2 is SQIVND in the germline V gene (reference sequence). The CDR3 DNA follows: TGTGCCAGTAGTCCAAGGGTGGATGAGCAGTTCTTC. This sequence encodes CASSPRVDEQFF.

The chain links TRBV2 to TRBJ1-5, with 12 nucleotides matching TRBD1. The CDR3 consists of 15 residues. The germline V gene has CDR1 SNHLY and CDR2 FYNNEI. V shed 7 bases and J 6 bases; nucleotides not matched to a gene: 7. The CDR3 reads CASTPGQGAGQPQHF. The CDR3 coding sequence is TGTGCCAGCACCCCGGGACAGGGGGCAGGTCAGCCCCAGCATTTT.

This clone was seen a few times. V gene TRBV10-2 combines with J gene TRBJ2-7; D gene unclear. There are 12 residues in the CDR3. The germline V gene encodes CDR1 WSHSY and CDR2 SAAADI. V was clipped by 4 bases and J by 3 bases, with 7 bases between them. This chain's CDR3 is CASSALYYEQYF. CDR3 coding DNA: TGCGCCAGCAGTGCTTTGTACTACGAGCAGTACTTC.

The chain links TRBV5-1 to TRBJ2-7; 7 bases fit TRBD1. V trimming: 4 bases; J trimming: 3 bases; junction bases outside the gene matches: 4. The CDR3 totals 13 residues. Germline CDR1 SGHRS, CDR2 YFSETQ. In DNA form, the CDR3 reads TGCGCCAGCAGCCCAGGGACAGTCTACGAGCAGTACTTC. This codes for CASSPGTVYEQYF. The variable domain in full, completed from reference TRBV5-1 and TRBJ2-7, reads KAGVTQTPRYLIKTRGQQVTLSCSPISGHRSVSWYQQTPGQGLQFLFEYFSETQRNKGNFPGRFSGRQFSNSRSEMNVSTLELGDSALYLCASSPGTVYEQYFGPGTRLTVT.

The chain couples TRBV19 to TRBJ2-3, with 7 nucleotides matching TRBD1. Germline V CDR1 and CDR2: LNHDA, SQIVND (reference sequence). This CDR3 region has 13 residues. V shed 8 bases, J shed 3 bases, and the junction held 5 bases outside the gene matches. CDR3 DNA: TGTGCCAGTCGAAAACAGGGGACAGATACGCAGTATTTT. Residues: CASRKQGTDTQYF.

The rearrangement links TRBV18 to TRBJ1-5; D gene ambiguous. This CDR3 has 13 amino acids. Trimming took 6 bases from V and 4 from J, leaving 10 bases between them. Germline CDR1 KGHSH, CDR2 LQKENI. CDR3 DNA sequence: TGTGCCAGCTCTGATGGTAGGAATCAGCCCCAGCATTTT. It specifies CASSDGRNQPQHF.